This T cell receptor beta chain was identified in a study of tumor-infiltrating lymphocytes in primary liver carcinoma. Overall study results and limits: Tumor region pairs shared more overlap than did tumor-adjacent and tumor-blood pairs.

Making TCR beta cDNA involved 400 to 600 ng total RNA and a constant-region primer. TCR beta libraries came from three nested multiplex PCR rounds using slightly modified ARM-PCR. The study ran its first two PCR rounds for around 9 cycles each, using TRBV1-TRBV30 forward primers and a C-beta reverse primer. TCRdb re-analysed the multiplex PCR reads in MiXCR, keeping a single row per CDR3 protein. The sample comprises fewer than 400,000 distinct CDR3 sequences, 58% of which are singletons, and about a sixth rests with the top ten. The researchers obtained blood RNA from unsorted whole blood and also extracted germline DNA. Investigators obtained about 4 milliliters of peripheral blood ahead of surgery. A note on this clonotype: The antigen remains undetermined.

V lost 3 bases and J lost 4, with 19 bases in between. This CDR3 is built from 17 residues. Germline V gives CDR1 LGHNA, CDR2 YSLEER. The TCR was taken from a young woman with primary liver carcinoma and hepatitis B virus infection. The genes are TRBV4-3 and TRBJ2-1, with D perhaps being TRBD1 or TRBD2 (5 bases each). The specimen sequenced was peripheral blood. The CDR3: CASSHDLGRALYNEQFF. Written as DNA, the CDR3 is TGCGCCAGCAGCCATGATCTGGGGCGGGCCCTTTACAATGAGCAGTTCTTC.